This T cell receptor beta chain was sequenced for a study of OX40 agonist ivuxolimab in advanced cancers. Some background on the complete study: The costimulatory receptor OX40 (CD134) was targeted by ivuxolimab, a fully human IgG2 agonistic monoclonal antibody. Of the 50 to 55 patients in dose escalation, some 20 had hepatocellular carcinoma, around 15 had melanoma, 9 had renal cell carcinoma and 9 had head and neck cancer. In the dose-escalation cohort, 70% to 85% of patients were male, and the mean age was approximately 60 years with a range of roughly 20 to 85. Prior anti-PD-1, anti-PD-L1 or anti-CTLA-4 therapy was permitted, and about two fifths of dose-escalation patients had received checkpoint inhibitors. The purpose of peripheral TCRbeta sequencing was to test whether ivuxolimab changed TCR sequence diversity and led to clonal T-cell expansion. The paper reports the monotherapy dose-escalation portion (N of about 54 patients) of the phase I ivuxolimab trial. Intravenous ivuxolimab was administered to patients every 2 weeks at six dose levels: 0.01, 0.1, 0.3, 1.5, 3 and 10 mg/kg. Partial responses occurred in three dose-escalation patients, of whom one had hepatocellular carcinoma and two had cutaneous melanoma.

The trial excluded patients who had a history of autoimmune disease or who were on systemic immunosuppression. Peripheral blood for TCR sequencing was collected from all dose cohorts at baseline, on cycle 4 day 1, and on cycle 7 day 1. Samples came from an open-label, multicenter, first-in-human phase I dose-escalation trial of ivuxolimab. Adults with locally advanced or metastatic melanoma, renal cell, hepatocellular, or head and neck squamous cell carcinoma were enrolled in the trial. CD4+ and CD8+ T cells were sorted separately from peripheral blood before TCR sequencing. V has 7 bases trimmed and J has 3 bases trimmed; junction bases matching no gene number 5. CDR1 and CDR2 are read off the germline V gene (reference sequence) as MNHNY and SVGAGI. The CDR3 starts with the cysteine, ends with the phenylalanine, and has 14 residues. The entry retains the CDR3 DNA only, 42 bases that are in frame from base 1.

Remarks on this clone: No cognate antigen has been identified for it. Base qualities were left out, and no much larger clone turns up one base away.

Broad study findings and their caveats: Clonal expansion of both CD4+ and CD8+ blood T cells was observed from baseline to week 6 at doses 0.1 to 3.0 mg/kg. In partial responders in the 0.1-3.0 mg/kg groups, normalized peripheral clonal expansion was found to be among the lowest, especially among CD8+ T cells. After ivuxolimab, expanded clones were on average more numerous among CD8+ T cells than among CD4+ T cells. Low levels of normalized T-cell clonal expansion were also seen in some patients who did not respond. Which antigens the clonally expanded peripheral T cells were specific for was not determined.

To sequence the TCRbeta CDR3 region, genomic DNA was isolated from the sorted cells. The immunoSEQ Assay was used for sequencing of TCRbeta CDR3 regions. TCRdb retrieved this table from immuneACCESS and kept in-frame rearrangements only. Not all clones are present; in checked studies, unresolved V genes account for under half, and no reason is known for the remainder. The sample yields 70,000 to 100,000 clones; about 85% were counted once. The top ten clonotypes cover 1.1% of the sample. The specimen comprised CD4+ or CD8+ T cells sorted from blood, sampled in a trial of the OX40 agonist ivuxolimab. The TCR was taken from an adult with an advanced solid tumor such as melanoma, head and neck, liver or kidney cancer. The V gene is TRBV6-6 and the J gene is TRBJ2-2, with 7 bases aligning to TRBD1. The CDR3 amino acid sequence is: CASTGQVDTGELFF. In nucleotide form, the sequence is TGTGCCAGCACAGGACAGGTGGACACCGGGGAGCTGTTTTTT.